Described below is a single T cell receptor (beta chain) sequence and its context. What it binds is unknown. This specimen belongs to a study of cytomegalovirus exposure and HLA in healthy donors. Notes on the study in general: The study recorded more than 150 TCR beta chains that were cytomegalovirus-associated. Through in vitro validation, three CMV-associated chains were shown to be specific for CMV antigens.

The donors were part of the validation cohort, which consisted of over a hundred subjects and was separate from the first cohort of several hundred subjects. Clones were sequenced by immunoSEQ multiplex PCR, and TCRdb holds only the in-frame ones, with some missing. The sample consists of 150,000 to 200,000 clones, more than 80% of them appearing once. Germline trimming cut 1 base from V and 3 bases from J; bases unmatched to any gene: 8. The CDR3 runs 15 residues. Germline CDR1 reads GTSNPN; CDR2 reads SVGIG (reference sequence). The TCR comes from a man between 18 and 35 years old in good health and CMV-seropositive. The specimen sequenced was PBMCs. The V gene is TRBV30, the J gene TRBJ2-5; TRBD1 agrees at 7 bases. DNA of the CDR3: TGTGCCTGGAGTGACCCGGACAGGCTTAAAGAGACCCAGTACTTC. Protein: CAWSDPDRLKETQYF. Looking up the rest from reference TRBV30 and TRBJ2-5 gives the full variable domain: SQTIHQWPATLVQPVGSPLSLECTVEGTSNPNLYWYRQAAGRGLQLLFYSVGIGQISSEVPQNLSASRPQDRQFILSSKKLLLSDSGFYLCAWSDPDRLKETQYFGPGTRLLVL.